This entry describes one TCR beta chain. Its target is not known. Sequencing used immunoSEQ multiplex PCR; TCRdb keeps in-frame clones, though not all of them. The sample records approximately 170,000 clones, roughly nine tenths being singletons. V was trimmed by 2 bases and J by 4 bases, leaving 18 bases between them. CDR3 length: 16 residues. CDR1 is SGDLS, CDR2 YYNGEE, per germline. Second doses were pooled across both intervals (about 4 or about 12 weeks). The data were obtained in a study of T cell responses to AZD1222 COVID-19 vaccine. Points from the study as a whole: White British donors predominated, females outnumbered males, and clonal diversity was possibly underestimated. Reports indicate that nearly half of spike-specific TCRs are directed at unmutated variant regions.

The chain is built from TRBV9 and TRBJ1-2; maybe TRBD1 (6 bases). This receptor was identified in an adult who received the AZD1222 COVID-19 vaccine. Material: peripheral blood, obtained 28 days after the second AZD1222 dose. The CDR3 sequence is CASSVRVQGFPYGYTF. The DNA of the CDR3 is TGTGCCAGCAGCGTGAGGGTACAGGGATTCCCCTATGGCTACACCTTC.